This TCR beta chain was sequenced during a study of prognosis after radiotherapy for stage I lung cancer (dated by TCRdb to about 2021). For the wider study: Between early 2018 and January 2019, approximately 20 stage I NSCLC patients were enrolled in Nanjing, China. Fourteen patients presented with newly diagnosed primary stage I lung tumors, and roughly 5 carried oligometastatic NSCLC following surgical resection of the primary tumor. All patients were regarded as medically inoperable, because of comorbidities in approximately twelve patients and refusal of surgery in roughly seven patients. The cohort included 13 men and 5 or 6 women, with a median age of approximately 75 years and a range of roughly 53 to 85 years. Roughly 12 patients had adenocarcinoma and seven had squamous cell carcinoma as the tumor histology. Using image-guided IMRT or VMAT, SBRT was delivered in 3 to 5 fractions at a biologically effective dose of at least 100 Gy. Concurrent therapy was not administered to any patient alongside SBRT. After SBRT, distant metastases developed in about 20% of the 19 patients at a median of 7 months, while the remaining 15 patients had no significant progression. This study profiled peripheral blood TCR beta repertoires from stage I NSCLC patients before and after stereotactic body radiotherapy and linked the repertoires to distant failure. The study took one blood sample before SBRT and one after SBRT from each of approximately 19 patients and sequenced all 40 or so samples.

This clonotype was seen repeatedly, ten times or more. The antigen this receptor binds is unknown. Base quality data are lacking; no much larger clone is found one base away. The full study reports these points: All reported P values were unadjusted for multiple comparisons. Post-SBRT Shannon entropy and its change from baseline were lower in patients who developed distant metastases; baseline Shannon entropy was not associated with metastases. After SBRT, the number of unique TCR clones decreased (median about 9,100 before versus around 7,000 after; Wilcoxon paired P=0.011). Differences in TRBV and TRBJ usage frequencies by metastasis status were reportedly observed in two V genes at baseline and in fewer than 10 V and two J genes after SBRT. The study was limited by the small cohort and short follow-up, and independent validation of the study findings is required. No determination of tumor specificity was made for expanded TCR clones.

The TCR beta CDR3 region was amplified from genomic DNA by two rounds of multiplex PCR. The first PCR round used primers specific to each TRBV and TRBJ gene, and the primer sequences were filed in Chinese patent CN105087789A. The second PCR round used universal primers. The Roche High Pure PCR Template Preparation Kit was used to extract genomic DNA from the frozen PBMCs. An Illumina HiSeq 3000 was used to sequence the libraries paired-end with 151 bp reads. As for the original processing: CutAdapt was used to discard raw reads that did not contain the multiplex PCR primer sequences. Using PEAR, the high-quality paired reads were merged into contigs. By alignment to reference sequences, MiXCR assigned TRB V, D and J gene segments to each contig. CDR3 sequences were clustered by base quality and sequence similarity to remove sequencing errors. Shannon entropy, normalized by the natural log of the productive TCR sequence number, served as the measure of diversity. One minus Shannon entropy divided by the natural log of the number of unique clonotypes was used as the definition of clonality. Progression-free survival cut-offs for repertoire metrics were chosen using the Youden index of ROC curves, with analyses run in R 3.5.3. TCRdb ran its own pipeline on the public reads, namely fastp trimming at Q25 and MiXCR clone calling, and kept in-frame beta chains. Identical CDR3 protein sequences are pooled into one entry, listed with their most common genes and DNA. These V and J calls derive from TCRdb rather than the authors' analysis. The sample table contains over 50,000 distinct CDR3 sequences; only one count was recorded for 30% to 40% of them. The biggest ten clones account for about a tenth of the sample.

All patients had node-negative disease on CT and PET/CT, and none had a history of other malignancies or had previously received chemotherapy or radiotherapy. At each of two time points, roughly 5.7 milliliters of peripheral venous blood were collected into EDTA tubes. PBMCs were isolated by Ficoll-Paque Plus density-gradient centrifugation. Right after collection, samples were placed at -80 degrees C and kept there until analysis. The V and J ends are trimmed by 3 bases and 8 bases, leaving 14 bases between them. Measured from the cysteine to the phenylalanine, the CDR3 is 14 residues long. Of the read, only the CDR3 DNA is kept; its 42 bases are in frame from base 1. CDR1 is given as SGHNT and CDR2 as YENEEA, both from the germline V gene.

This sequence was found in a donor over 45 with non-small cell lung cancer. The sequencing used PBMCs, collected before or after stereotactic body radiation therapy (not recorded which). The rearrangement joined TRBV11-3 to TRBJ2-1; a tentative D call is TRBD1 (6 bases match). CDR3 sequence: CASSLGAGDDEQFF. The nucleotides are TGTGCCAGCAGCTTGGGGGCCGGAGACGATGAGCAGTTCTTC.